This T cell receptor (beta chain) was sequenced for a study of OX40 agonist ivuxolimab in advanced cancers. Broader study findings: The study observed clonal expansion of CD4+ and CD8+ blood T cells by week 6 at 0.1 to 3.0 mg/kg. Some of the nonresponding patients also showed low levels of normalized T-cell clonal expansion. Among the least clonally expanded were partial responders at 0.1-3.0 mg/kg.

Assay: immunoSEQ multiplex PCR; the TCRdb copy retains only in-frame clones and omits some. The sample carries around 100,000 clones, approximately 91% recorded once. Samples of blood were obtained at baseline, on cycle 4 day 1, and on cycle 7 day 1. V shed 5 bases and J 6 bases; nucleotides not matched to a gene: 13. The length of the CDR3 is 16 residues. The germline CDR1 and CDR2 sequences are MNHEY and SMNVEV (reference sequence). In the case of this clone: Its specificity is unknown.

The TCR was taken from an adult with an advanced solid tumor such as melanoma, head and neck, liver or kidney cancer. J is TRBJ2-1 and V is TRBV27; TRBD2 matches at 7 bases. Sequencing was performed on CD4+ or CD8+ T cells sorted from blood, taken in a trial of the OX40 agonist ivuxolimab. This CDR3 reads CASSHPRDYRFNEQFF. The DNA for the CDR3 is TGTGCCAGCAGTCACCCCCGGGACTATAGGTTCAATGAGCAGTTCTTC.